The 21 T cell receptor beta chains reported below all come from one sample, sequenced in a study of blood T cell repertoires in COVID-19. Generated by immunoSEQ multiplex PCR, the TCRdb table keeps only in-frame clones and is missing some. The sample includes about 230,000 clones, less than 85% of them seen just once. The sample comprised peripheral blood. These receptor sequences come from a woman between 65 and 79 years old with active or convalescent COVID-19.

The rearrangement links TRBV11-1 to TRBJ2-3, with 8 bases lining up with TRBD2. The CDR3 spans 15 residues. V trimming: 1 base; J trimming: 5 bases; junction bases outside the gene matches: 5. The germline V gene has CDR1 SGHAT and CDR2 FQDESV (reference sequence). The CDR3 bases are TGTGCCAGCAGCTTAGAGGGGACTAGTAAAGATACGCAGTATTTT. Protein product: CASSLEGTSKDTQYF.

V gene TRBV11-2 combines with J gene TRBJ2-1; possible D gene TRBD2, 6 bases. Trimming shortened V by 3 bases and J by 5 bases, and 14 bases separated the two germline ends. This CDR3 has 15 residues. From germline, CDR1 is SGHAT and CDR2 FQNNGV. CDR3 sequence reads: CASSFRLDYHNEQFF. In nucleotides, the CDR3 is TGTGCCAGCAGCTTTCGTTTGGACTACCACAATGAGCAGTTCTTC.

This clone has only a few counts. CDR3 loop: CASSYSIRAGNTIYF. The CDR3 DNA sequence: TGTGCCAGCAGTTACTCGATCAGGGCTGGAAACACCATATATTTT. The gene calls are TRBV6-2 or TRBV6-3 and TRBJ1-3, with D maybe TRBD1 (5 bases). The CDR3 has 15 amino acids. Trimming removed 0 bases at V and 2 bases at J, with 8 bases between. Germline-derived CDR1 and CDR2 are MNHEY and SVGEGT.

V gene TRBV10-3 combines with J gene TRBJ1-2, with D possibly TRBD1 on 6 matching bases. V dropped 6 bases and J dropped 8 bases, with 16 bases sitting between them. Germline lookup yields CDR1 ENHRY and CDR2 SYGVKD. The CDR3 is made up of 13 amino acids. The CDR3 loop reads CAIRNQGSEGYTF. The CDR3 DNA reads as TGTGCCATCAGGAACCAGGGGTCGGAAGGCTACACCTTC.

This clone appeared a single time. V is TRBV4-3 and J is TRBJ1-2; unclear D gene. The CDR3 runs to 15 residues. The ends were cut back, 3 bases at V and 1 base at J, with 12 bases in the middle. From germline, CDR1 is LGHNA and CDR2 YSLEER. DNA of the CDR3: TGCGCCAGCAGCCAGGGCCTTCTCCTTAACTATGGCTACACCTTC. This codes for CASSQGLLLNYGYTF.

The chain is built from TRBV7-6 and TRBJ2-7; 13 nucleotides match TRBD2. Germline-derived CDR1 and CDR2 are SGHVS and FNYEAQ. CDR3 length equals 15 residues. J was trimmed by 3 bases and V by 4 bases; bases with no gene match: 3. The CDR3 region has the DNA TGTGCCAGCAGCTCGGGACTAGCGGGATTCTACGAGCAGTACTTC. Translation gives CASSSGLAGFYEQYF.

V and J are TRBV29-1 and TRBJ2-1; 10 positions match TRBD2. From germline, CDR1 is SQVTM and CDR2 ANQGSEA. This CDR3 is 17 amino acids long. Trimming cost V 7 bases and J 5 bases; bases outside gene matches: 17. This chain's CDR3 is CSAPERGGYLGNNEQFF. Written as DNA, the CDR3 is TGCAGCGCCCCGGAGCGGGGGGGCTACCTTGGGAACAATGAGCAGTTCTTC.

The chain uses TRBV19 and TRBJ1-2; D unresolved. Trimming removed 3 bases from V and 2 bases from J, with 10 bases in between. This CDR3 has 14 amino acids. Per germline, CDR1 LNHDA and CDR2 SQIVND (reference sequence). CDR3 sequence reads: CASSIGVENYGYTF. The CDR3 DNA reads TGTGCCAGTAGTATCGGGGTTGAGAACTATGGCTACACCTTC. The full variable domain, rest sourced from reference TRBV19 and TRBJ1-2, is DGGITQSPKYLFRKEGQNVTLSCEQNLNHDAMYWYRQDPGQGLRLIYYSQIVNDFQKGDIAEGYSVSREKKESFPLTVTSAQKNPTAFYLCASSIGVENYGYTFGSGTRLTVV.

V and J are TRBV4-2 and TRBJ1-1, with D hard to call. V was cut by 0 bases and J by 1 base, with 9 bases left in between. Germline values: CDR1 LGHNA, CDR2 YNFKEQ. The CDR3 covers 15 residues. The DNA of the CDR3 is TGTGCCAGCAGCCAAGAGGGAGGGAGGAACACTGAAGCTTTCTTT. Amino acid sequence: CASSQEGGRNTEAFF.

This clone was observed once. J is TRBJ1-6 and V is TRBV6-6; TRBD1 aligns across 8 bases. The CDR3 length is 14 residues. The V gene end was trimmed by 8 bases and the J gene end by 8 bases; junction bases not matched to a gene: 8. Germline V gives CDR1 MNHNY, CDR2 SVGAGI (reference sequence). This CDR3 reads CASGDGQGYSPLHF. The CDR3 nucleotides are TGTGCCAGCGGAGACGGACAGGGATATTCACCCCTCCACTTT.

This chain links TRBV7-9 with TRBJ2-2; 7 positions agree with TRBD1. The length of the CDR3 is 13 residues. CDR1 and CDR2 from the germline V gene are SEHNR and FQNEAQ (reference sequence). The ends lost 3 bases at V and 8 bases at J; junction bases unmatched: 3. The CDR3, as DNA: TGTGCCAGCAGCTTCACAGGGGAAGGGGAGCTGTTTTTT. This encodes CASSFTGEGELFF. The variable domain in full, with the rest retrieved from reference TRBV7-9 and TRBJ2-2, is DTGVSQNPRHKITKRGQNVTFRCDPISEHNRLYWYRQTLGQGPEFLTYFQNEAQLEKSRLLSDRFSAERPKGSFSTLEIQRTEQGDSAMYLCASSFTGEGELFFGEGSRLTVL.

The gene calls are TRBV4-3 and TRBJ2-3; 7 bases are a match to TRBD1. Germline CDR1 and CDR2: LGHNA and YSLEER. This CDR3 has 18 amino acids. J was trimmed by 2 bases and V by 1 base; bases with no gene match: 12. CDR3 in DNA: TGCGCCAGCAGCCAAGGAGTATGGGGGACAGAGATCACAGATACGCAGTATTTT. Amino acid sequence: CASSQGVWGTEITDTQYF.

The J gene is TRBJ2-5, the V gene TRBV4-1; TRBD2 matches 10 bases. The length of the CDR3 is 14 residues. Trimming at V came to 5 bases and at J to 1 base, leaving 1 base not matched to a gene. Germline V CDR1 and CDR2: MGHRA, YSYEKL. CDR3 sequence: CASSWTSGQETQYF. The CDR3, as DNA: TGCGCCAGCAGCTGGACTAGCGGCCAAGAGACCCAGTACTTC.

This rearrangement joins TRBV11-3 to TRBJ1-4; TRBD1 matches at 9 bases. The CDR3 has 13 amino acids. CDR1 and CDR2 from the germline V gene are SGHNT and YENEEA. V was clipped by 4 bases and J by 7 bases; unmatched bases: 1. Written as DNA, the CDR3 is TGTGCCAGCAGCTCACAGGGGGCTGAAAAACTGTTTTTT. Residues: CASSSQGAEKLFF. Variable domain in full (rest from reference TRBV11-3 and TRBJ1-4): EAGVVQSPRYKIIEKKQPVAFWCNPISGHNTLYWYLQNLGQGPELLIRYENEEAVDDSQLPKDRFSAERLKGVDSTLKIQPAELGDSAVYLCASSSQGAEKLFFGSGTQLSVL.

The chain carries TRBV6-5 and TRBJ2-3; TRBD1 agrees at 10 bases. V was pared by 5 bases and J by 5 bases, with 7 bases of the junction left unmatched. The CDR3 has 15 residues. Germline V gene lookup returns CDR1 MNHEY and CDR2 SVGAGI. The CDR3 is CASSILGTGEDTQYF. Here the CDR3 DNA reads TGTGCCAGCAGTATCCTCGGGACAGGGGAAGATACGCAGTATTTT.

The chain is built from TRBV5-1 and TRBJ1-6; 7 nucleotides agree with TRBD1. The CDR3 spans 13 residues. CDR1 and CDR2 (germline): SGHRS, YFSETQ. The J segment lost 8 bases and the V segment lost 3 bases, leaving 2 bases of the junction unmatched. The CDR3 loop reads CASSSTGDSPLHF. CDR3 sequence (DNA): TGCGCCAGCAGCTCTACAGGGGATTCACCCCTCCACTTT. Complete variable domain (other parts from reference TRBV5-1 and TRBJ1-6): KAGVTQTPRYLIKTRGQQVTLSCSPISGHRSVSWYQQTPGQGLQFLFEYFSETQRNKGNFPGRFSGRQFSNSRSEMNVSTLELGDSALYLCASSSTGDSPLHFGNGTRLTVT.

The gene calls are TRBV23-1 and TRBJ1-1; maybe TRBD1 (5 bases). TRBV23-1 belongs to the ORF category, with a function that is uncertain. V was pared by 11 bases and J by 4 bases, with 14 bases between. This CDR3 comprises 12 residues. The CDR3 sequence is CAPPGGSTEAFF. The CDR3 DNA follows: TGCGCCCCCCCGGGGGGGAGCACTGAAGCTTTCTTT.

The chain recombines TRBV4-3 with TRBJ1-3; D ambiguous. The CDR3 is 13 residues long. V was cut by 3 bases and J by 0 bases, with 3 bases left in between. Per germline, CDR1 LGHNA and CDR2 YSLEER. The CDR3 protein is CASSQYSGNTIYF. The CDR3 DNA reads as TGCGCCAGCAGCCAGTACTCTGGAAACACCATATATTTT.

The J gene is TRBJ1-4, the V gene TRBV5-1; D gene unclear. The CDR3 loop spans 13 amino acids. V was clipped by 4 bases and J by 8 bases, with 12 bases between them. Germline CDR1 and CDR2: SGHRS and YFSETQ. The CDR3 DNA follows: TGCGCCAGCAGCATTAGTCCCGAGGAAAAACTGTTTTTT. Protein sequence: CASSISPEEKLFF.

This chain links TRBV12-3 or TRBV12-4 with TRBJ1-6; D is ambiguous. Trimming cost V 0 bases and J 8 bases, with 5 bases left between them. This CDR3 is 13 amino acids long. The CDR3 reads CASSLAGDSPLHF. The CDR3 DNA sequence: TGTGCCAGCAGTTTAGCCGGGGATTCACCCCTCCACTTT.

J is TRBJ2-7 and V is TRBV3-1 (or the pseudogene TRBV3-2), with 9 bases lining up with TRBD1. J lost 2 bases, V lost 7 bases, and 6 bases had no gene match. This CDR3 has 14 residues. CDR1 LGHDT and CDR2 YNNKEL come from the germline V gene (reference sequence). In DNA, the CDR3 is TGTGCCAGCAACCCGGGACAGGGCACCTACGAGCAGTACTTC. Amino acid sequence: CASNPGQGTYEQYF.